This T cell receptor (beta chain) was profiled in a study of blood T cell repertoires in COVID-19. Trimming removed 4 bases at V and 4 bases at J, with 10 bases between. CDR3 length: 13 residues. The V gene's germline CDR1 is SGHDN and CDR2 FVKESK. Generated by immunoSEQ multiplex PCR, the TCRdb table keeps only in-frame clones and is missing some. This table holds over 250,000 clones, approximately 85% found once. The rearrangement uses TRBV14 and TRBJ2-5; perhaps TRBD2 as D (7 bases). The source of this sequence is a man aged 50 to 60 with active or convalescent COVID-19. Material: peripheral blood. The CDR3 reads CASSPGGGETQYF. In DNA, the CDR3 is TGTGCCAGCAGCCCGGGGGGCGGAGAGACCCAGTACTTC. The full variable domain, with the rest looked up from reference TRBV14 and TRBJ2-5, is EAGVTQFPSHSVIEKGQTVTLRCDPISGHDNLYWYRRVMGKEIKFLLHFVKESKQDESGMPNNRFLAERTGGTYSTLKVQPAELEDSGVYFCASSPGGGETQYFGPGTRLLVL.